The rows below give T cell receptor beta chains drawn from one sample of a study of cytomegalovirus exposure and HLA in healthy donors. Profiling relied on immunoSEQ multiplex PCR, and the TCRdb table lists in-frame clones only, not all of them. Of just under 95,000 clones detected, 81% appear once; the ten largest clones hold 10%. The sample consisted of PBMCs. Receptors originate from a human donor in good health. Both conserved end residues are part of each CDR3. Each record gives: clone size, D gene, J gene, V gene, CDR3 DNA, CDR3 protein. A D gene is named only where the DNA matches it firmly. Clone size is stated in some rows and not others, as once, few, many or a class when expanded.

.	.	TRBJ2-2	TRBV6-4	TGTGCCAGCAGTGCTGGAAGACAGGGAGGCCCAAACACCGGGGAGCTGTTTTTT	CASSAGRQGGPNTGELFF
.	.	TRBJ1-2	TRBV5-4	TGTGCCAGCAGCACCGTCGCAGGGTCGGATGGCTACACCTTC	CASSTVAGSDGYTF
.	TRBD1	TRBJ1-3	TRBV11-3	TGTGCCAGCAGCCCCGGACAGGGACCGGGAAACACCATATATTTT	CASSPGQGPGNTIYF
.	TRBD1	TRBJ2-7	TRBV6-5	TGTGCCAGCGGTTACTCGGGACAGGGTACAGCCTACGAGCAGTACTTC	CASGYSGQGTAYEQYF
.	TRBD2	TRBJ2-5	TRBV2	TGTGCCAGCAGTGTGGTAGGGACTAGCGGGGATCTACAAGAGACCCAGTACTTC	CASSVVGTSGDLQETQYF
.	.	TRBJ2-2	TRBV27	TGTGCCAGCAGTCCCTCTCGCGCCGGGGAGCTGTTTTTT	CASSPSRAGELFF
.	.	TRBJ1-2	TRBV7-2	TGTGCCAGCAGCCCAAGTACCCGCAACGCGCCCTATGGCTACACCTTC	CASSPSTRNAPYGYTF
.	TRBD2	TRBJ2-1	TRBV7-9	TGTGCCAGCAGCATTCTCGCGGGAGGGCCGTACAATGAGCAGTTCTTC	CASSILAGGPYNEQFF
.	.	TRBJ2-2	TRBV18	TGTGCCAGCTCACCATTGGGCCCCGGGGAGCTGTTTTTT	CASSPLGPGELFF
.	.	TRBJ1-1	TRBV28	TGTGCCAGCATGGCAGGGGTCGCCGGACCTTTCTTT	CASMAGVAGPFF
.	TRBD2	TRBJ2-5	TRBV25-1	TGTGCCAGCAGTGAATTTGGGGGCGGGAGGAAGGAGACCCAGTACTTC	CASSEFGGGRKETQYF
.	.	TRBJ1-1	TRBV27	TGTGCCAGCAGTTTAAGGTTCAGGGTGAACACTGAAGCTTTCTTT	CASSLRFRVNTEAFF
.	.	TRBJ1-2	TRBV2	TGTGCCAGCAGTGAGACAAAATTCTATGGCTACACCTTC	CASSETKFYGYTF
.	TRBD2	TRBJ2-5	TRBV5-6	TGTGCCAGCAGCTTGAAACTAGCGTCCCAGTACTTC	CASSLKLASQYF
.	TRBD2	TRBJ2-5	TRBV7-9	TGTGCCAGCAGCTTTCCTAGCGGGCCCCAAGAGACCCAGTACTTC	CASSFPSGPQETQYF
.	TRBD1	TRBJ2-3	TRBV9	TGTGCCAGCAGCCCCGGTAGAGGGACAGGGGGCTCAGATACGCAGTATTTT	CASSPGRGTGGSDTQYF
.	.	TRBJ1-6	TRBV5-1	TGCGCCAGCAGCCCCTTGACAGAAGCGAATAATTCACCCCTCCACTTT	CASSPLTEANNSPLHF
.	TRBD1	TRBJ2-1	TRBV7-3	TGTGCCAGCAGCTTATTCCCAGGACAGGGGTACAATGAGCAGTTCTTC	CASSLFPGQGYNEQFF
.	TRBD2	TRBJ2-2	TRBV5-1	TGCGCCAGCAGCCCCCGAATCGCTACTAGCGGGGGGAACACCGGGGAGCTGTTTTTT	CASSPRIATSGGNTGELFF
.	TRBD2	TRBJ2-3	TRBV18	TGTGCCAGCTCAACAAGGACTAGCGGGAGTTCAGATACGCAGTATTTT	CASSTRTSGSSDTQYF
.	TRBD1	TRBJ2-7	TRBV7-9	TGTGCCAGCAGCTTATTCCCACCGGACAGGGGTGTAAGCGAGCAGTACTTC	CASSLFPPDRGVSEQYF
.	.	TRBJ1-1	TRBV21-1	TGTGCCAGCAGCAAAGCCGCAGGGGGGAATACTGAAGCTTTCTTT	CASSKAAGGNTEAFF
.	TRBD1	TRBJ1-5	TRBV4-3	TGCGCCAGCAGCCCCGGGACAGGAAAAGATCAGCCCCAGCATTTT	CASSPGTGKDQPQHF
.	TRBD2	TRBJ2-3	TRBV5-1	TGCGCCAGCAGCTTGGCGGGACTAGTCGCAGATACGCAGTATTTT	CASSLAGLVADTQYF
.	.	TRBJ2-7	TRBV2	TGTGCCAGCAGTGAACACTACGAGCAGTACTTC	CASSEHYEQYF
once	TRBD1	TRBJ1-6	TRBV19	TGTGCCAGTAGTGCCGGGACAGGGTCATATTCACCCCTCCACTTT	CASSAGTGSYSPLHF
.	TRBD2	TRBJ2-1	TRBV4-3	TGCGCCAGCAGCCAAGATCAGCGGGAGGGGAGTGAGCAGTTCTTC	CASSQDQREGSEQFF
.	.	TRBJ1-5	TRBV21-1	TGTGCCAGCAGCAAAAGGAATACAGGGGGTCTTCAGCCCCAGCATTTT	CASSKRNTGGLQPQHF
.	.	TRBJ2-3	TRBV2	TGTGCCAGCACTGCCCAGCGCTCTAGCACAGATACGCAGTATTTT	CASTAQRSSTDTQYF
.	TRBD2	TRBJ2-1	TRBV7-9	TGTGCCAGCAGCTTAGGCCGGGGTACCGGGGGGCTAGCGGGAGACGAGCAGTTCTTC	CASSLGRGTGGLAGDEQFF
.	.	TRBJ1-5	TRBV2	TGTGCCAGCAGTCCAGCAGGGGTAGGCAATCAGCCCCAGCATTTT	CASSPAGVGNQPQHF
.	.	TRBJ1-2	TRBV30	TGTGCCTGGAGCCCGTCCGCCAGGGGTGGCTACACCTTC	CAWSPSARGGYTF
once	TRBD1	TRBJ2-1	TRBV14	TGTGCCAGCAGCCGGGGGACAGACAATGAGCAGTTCTTC	CASSRGTDNEQFF
once	.	TRBJ2-3	TRBV12-2	TGTGCAAGTCGCTTAAGTAAATCAGTCGGACTAGCGGGGGCCTTCACAGATACGCAGTATTTT	CASRLSKSVGLAGAFTDTQYF
.	TRBD1	TRBJ1-1	TRBV5-1	TGCGCCAGCAGCTTACAGGGGCCCCAGAACACTGAAGCTTTCTTT	CASSLQGPQNTEAFF
.	.	TRBJ2-5	TRBV15	TGTGCCACCAGACCATCGAGGAGTTTGGAGACCCAGTACTTC	CATRPSRSLETQYF
.	TRBD1	TRBJ2-3	TRBV6-5	TGTGCCAGCAGTTCGGGACAGGGGGAAACAGATACGCAGTATTTT	CASSSGQGETDTQYF
.	.	TRBJ2-1	TRBV19	TGTGCCAGTAGTTGGGGGCCGGGCAATGAGCAGTTCTTC	CASSWGPGNEQFF
.	TRBD2	TRBJ2-7	TRBV5-1	TGCGCCAGCAGCTGGGGGAGGGAGGAGAAGTACTTC	CASSWGREEKYF
.	TRBD1	TRBJ1-5	TRBV7-2	TGTGCCAGCAGCTTAGCCTACCCGGACAGGGGAGGCAATCAGCCCCAGCATTTT	CASSLAYPDRGGNQPQHF
.	.	TRBJ2-7	TRBV14	TGTGCCAGCAGCCAAGATTTCCTTATCGAGCAGTACTTC	CASSQDFLIEQYF
.	.	TRBJ1-5	TRBV6-5	TGTGCCAGCAGTTACTCACAGGGCCTTCAGCCCCAGCATTTT	CASSYSQGLQPQHF
.	TRBD1	TRBJ1-6	TRBV30	TGTGCCTACAACCGGGACAGGGGTTTCTCCCCCCTCCACTTT	CAYNRDRGFSPLHF
.	TRBD2	TRBJ2-2	TRBV15	TGTGCCACCAGCAGCCCTCCGCTAGCGGGAAGGGTAACCGGGGAGCTGTTTTTT	CATSSPPLAGRVTGELFF